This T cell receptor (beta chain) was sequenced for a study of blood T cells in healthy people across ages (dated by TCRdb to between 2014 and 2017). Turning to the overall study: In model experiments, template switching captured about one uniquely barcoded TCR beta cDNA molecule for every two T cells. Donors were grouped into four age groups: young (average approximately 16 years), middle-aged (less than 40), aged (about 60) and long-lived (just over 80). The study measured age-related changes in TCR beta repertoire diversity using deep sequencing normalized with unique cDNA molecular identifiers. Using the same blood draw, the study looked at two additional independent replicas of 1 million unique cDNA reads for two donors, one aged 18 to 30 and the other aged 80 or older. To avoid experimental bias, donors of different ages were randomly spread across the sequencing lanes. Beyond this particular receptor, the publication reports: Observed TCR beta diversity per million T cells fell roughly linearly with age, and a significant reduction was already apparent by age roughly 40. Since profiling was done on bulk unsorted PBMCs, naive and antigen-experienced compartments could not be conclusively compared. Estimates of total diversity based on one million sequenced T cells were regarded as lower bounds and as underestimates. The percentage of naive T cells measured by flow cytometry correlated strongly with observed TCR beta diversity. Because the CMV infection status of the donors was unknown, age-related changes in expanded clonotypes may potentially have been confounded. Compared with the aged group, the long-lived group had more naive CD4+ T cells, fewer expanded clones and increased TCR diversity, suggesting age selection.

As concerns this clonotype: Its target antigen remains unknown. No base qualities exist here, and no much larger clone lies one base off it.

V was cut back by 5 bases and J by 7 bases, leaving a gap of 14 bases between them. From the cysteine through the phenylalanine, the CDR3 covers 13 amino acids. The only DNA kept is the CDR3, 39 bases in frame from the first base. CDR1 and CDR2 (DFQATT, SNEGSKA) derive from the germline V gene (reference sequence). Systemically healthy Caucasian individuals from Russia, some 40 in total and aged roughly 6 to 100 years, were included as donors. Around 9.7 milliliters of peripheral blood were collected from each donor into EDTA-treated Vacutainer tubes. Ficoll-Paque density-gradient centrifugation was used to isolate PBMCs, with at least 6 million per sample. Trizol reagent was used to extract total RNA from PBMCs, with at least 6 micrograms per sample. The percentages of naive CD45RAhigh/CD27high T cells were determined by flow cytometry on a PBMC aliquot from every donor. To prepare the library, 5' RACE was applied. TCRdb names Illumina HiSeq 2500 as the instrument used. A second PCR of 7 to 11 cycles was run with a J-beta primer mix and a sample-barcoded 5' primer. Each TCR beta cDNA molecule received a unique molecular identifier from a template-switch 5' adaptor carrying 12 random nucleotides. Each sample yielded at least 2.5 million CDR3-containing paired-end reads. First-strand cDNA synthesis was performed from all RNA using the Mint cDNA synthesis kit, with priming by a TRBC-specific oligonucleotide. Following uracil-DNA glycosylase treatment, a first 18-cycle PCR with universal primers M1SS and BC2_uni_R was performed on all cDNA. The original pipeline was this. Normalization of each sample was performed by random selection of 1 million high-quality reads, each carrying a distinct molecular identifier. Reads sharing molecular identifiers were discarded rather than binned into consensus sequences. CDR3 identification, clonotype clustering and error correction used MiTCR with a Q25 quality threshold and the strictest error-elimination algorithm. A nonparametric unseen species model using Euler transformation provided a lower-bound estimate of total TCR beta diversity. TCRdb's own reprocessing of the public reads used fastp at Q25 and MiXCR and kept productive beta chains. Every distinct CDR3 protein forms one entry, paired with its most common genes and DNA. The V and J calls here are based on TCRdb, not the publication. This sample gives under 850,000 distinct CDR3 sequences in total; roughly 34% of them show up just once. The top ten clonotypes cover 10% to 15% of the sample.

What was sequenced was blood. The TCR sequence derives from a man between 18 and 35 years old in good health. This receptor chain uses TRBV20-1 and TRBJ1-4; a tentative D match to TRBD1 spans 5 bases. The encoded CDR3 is CSAAGGLGEKLFF. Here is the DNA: TGCAGTGCTGCCGGGGGTTTAGGTGAAAAACTGTTTTTT.